A single T cell receptor beta chain is shown here with its context. Which antigen it targets is not known. The sample holds no much larger clone one base away, and base qualities are not on file. The data derive from a study of identifying expanded T cells in peripheral blood (dated by TCRdb to about 2019). In terms of the full investigation: Technical replicates were generated by sequencing separate aliquots of the same genomic DNA pool, and four replicates were compared pairwise. Study-wide conclusions, independent of this receptor: The binomial model flagged about 1.1 differentially abundant clones between technical replicates but about 15 over roughly two weeks and 18 to 20 over roughly 4 weeks. For all healthy donors, the variance in clone template counts between roughly two-week samples rose significantly as total template count increased. Across all healthy-donor time intervals, the beta-binomial model significantly cut both the number of clones called differentially abundant and the false-positive rate. The authors expected that biological variance in healthy repertoires might rise further over much longer intervals, such as months to years.

The germline V gene (reference sequence) sets CDR1 to SEHNR and CDR2 to FQNEAQ. The germline V and J ends show losses of 3 bases and 8 bases respectively, and no gene match explains 6 bases of the junction. The CDR3 runs 14 amino acids, cysteine and phenylalanine included. Of the read, only the CDR3 DNA is kept; its 42 bases are in frame from base 1. TCRbeta CDR3 regions were profiled by bias-controlled multiplex PCR amplification of genomic DNA with the immunoSEQ Assay. Concerning the study's data processing: To quantify the absolute abundance of each unique TCRbeta CDR3 region, the sequences were collapsed and filtered. Differential abundance was tested with two models: a binomial (Fisher-equivalent) model and a beta-binomial model that adds time-dependent variance fitted from healthy donors. Clones with fewer than 5 combined templates were removed, and a clone was called differentially abundant if the clone's Benjamini-Hochberg FDR was below 0.01. The form v = (b*log(k)+a)^2 was used to model beta-binomial variance as a function of total template count across the two samples. TCRdb limited this immuneACCESS table to in-frame rearrangements with V and J called. A share of clones is missing; checked studies link under half to unresolved V genes, and the rest is unexplained. The V and J calls and clone size are taken from that table; D and trimming were inferred from the DNA. For this sample the table gives about 100,000 clones, of which roughly nine tenths were detected only once. The ten top clones hold approximately 18% of the sample.

No immune events such as infections were documented for the healthy donors during the collection period. Blood repertoires from healthy donors were used as a training cohort for calibrating time-dependent variance in a beta-binomial model of differential abundance of T-cell clones. The training cohort included 10 or so healthy donors, of whom 3 were female and 7 were male. An age range of roughly 25 to 65 years, with an average of about 45 years, was recorded for the donors. Obtained from a commercial supplier, whole blood was collected from each healthy donor at three time points set around 2 weeks apart. Genomic DNA was extracted from unsorted whole blood for immunosequencing.

This chain is built from TRBV7-9 and TRBJ1-4, with 7 central nucleotides matching TRBD1. The specimen sequenced was blood. This sequence originates from a person aged 18-70 years in good health. The DNA reads as follows: TGTGCCAGCAGCTTGAATCAGGGGGTCGAAAAACTGTTTTTT. The resulting protein is CASSLNQGVEKLFF.